The source of this T cell receptor (beta chain) is a study of cytomegalovirus exposure and HLA in healthy donors. On the study more broadly: A preliminary data release comprised 91 million or so unique TCRs obtained from HLA-typed donors.

CDR1 is MNHEY and CDR2 is SVGAGI in the germline V gene. Trimming took off 8 bases at V and 5 bases at J, with 15 bases between the two ends. The CDR3 spans 13 residues. Study-wide results and caveats: Sequence variants that were highly shared formed a cluster that was likely a sequencing artifact. More clonal expansion characterized HLA-associated TCR beta chains than equally common others in a later analysis.

PCR amplification relied on 60 Vbeta primers (plus 13 Jbeta primers). Original data processing: Unique TCR beta chains numbered approximately 80 million in a later analysis, with approximately 10 million shared. This table comes from immunoSEQ multiplex PCR, and its TCRdb copy is limited to in-frame clones, with some not included. D and trimming were read from the DNA, whereas the V and J calls and clone size are those reported in that table. This sample's clone table lists approximately 80,000 clones. On this clone itself: The target antigen is unknown.

Specimen: PBMCs. J is TRBJ1-2 and V is TRBV6-5; D is perhaps TRBD1 (6 bases). This receptor was obtained from a woman in her 30s in good health and CMV-seronegative. The CDR3 sequence: CASHPTGKYGYTF. The CDR3 bases are TGTGCCAGCCACCCTACAGGGAAATATGGCTACACCTTC.